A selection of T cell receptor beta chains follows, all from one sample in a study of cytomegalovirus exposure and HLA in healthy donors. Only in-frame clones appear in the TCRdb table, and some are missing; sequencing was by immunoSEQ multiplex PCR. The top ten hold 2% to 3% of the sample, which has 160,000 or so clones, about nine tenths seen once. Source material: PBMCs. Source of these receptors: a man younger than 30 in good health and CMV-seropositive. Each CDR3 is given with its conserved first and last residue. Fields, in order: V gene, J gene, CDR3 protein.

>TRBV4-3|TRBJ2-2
CASSQVSESGELFF
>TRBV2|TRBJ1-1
CASLGGELNTEAFF
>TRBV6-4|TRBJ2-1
CASRERGDTANLFF
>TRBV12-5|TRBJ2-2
CASGLVRGGNGELFF
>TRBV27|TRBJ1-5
CASSPGQPNQPQHF
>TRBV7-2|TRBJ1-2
CASSSGGRRGYGYTF
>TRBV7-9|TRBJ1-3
CASTVTGKDSGNTIYF
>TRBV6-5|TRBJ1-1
CASSGSGYTEAFF
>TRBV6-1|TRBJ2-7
CASSEQQGRTEQYF
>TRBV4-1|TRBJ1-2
CASSQTTGSTNYGYTF
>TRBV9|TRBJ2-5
CASSVDGVQQETQYF
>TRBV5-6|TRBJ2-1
CASSPPWTEPPKFF
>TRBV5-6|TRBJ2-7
CASSFGLTGGEQYF
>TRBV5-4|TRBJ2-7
CASSWPGGQSEQYF
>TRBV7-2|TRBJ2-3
CASSPQVGGLTDTQYF
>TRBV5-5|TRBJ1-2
CASSFYQVLIEVDYTF
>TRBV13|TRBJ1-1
CASSSLGGAPGDTEAFF
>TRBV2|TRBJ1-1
CASSSRQGNTEAFF
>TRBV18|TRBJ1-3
CASSPYAPSSGNTIYF
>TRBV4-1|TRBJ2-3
CASSQGWGGRDTQYF
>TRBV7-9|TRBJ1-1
CASSPAVATEAFF
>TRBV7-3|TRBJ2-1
CASSLGGGYNEQFF
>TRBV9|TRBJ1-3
CASSEQGATGNTIYF
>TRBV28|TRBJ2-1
CASTIQGRYEQFF
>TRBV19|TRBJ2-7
CASSMARAYEQYF
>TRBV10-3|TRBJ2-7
CAISESWDRPPYEQYF
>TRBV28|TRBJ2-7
CASSLSSYEQYF
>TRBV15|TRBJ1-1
CATSTLTEAFF
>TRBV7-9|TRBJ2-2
CASSPKTGNTGELFF
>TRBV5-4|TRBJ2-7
CASSRQGVGYEQYF
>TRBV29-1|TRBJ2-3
CSVNSGTDTQYF
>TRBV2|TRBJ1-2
CASPEQPSGYTF
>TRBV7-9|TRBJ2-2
CASSWDRVGGELFF
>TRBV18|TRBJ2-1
CASSPDSGRDEQFF
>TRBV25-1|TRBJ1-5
CATHDGGTQHF
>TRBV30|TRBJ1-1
CAWSRTENTEAFF
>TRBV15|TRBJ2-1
CATSRGRDSYNEQFF
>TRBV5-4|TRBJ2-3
CASSLVGTPTDTQYF
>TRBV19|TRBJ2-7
CASSMGQTSYEQYF
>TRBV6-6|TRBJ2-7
CASRGSVRGGSYEQYF
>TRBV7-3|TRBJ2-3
CASSPQGIGTDTQYF
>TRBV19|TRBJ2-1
CASSVRLPGTSGVYNEQFF
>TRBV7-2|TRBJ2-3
CASSLRASTDTQYF
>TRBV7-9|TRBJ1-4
CAGQMGADEKLFF
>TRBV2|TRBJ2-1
CASSVSETSGSYNEQFF
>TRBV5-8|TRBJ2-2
CASSSRVPGELFF
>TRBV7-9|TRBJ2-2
CASSLRLGSNTGELFF
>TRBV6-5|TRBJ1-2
CASSYGDQRGYGYTF
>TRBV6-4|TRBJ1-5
CASSPGSNQPQHF
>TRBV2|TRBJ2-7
CASKGQANSYEQYF
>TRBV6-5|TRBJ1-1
CASSYQGMNTEAFF